This T cell receptor (beta chain) derives from a study of CD8 T cells in ankylosing spondylitis. The V gene end was trimmed by 3 bases and the J gene end by 8 bases; junction bases not matched to a gene: 10. CDR1 and CDR2 (germline): SGHAT, FQDESV (reference sequence). This CDR3 comprises 15 residues. Whole-study results and caveats: CD8+ disease-linked clones were present at relatively low frequencies in blood. A TCR beta motif of under 10 highly homologous variants seemed to mark ankylosing spondylitis blood.

TCRdb called the 5' RACE reads again in MiXCR, with one record for every CDR3 protein. The sample shows 200,000 to 250,000 distinct CDR3 sequences, over 9.5% of them seen only once. This clonotype was counted ten times or more. Its target is unknown. This chain connects TRBV11-1 to TRBJ2-1; 7 bases map to TRBD1. The receptor's source is a male donor with ankylosing spondylitis or in good health (not recorded which). Sequencing was carried out using blood, either unsorted or a sorted T cell fraction (not recorded which). The CDR3 DNA reads as TGTGCCAGCAGCTTTCGCCGTACAGGGGTCCATGAGCAGTTCTTC. Its protein is CASSFRRTGVHEQFF.